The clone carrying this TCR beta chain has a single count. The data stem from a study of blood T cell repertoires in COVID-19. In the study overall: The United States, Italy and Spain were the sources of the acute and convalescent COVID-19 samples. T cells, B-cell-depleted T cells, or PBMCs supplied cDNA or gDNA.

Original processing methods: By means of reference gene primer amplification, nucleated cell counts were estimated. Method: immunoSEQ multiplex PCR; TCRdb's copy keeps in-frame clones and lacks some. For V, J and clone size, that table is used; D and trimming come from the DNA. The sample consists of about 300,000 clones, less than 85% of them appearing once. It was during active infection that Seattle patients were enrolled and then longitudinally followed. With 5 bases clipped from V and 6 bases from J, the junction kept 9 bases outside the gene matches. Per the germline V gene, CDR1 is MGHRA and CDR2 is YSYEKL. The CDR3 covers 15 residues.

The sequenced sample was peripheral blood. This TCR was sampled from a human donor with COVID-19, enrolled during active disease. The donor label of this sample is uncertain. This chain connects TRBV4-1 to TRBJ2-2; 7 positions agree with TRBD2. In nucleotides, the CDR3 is TGCGCCAGCAGCAGGCCGGGAGGCCCCCCCGGGGAGCTGTTTTTT. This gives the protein CASSRPGGPPGELFF.